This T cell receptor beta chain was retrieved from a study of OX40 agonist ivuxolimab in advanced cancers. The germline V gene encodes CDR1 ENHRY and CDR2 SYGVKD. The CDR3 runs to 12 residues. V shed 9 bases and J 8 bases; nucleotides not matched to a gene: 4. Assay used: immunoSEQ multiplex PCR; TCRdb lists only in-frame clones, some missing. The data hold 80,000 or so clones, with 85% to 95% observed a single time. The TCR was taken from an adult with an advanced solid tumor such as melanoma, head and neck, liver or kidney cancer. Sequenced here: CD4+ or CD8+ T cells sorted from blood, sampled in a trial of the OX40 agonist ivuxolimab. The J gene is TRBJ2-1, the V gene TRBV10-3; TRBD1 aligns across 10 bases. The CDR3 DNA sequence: TGTGCCATGTCGACAGGGGGCGATGAGCAGTTCTTC. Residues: CAMSTGGDEQFF.